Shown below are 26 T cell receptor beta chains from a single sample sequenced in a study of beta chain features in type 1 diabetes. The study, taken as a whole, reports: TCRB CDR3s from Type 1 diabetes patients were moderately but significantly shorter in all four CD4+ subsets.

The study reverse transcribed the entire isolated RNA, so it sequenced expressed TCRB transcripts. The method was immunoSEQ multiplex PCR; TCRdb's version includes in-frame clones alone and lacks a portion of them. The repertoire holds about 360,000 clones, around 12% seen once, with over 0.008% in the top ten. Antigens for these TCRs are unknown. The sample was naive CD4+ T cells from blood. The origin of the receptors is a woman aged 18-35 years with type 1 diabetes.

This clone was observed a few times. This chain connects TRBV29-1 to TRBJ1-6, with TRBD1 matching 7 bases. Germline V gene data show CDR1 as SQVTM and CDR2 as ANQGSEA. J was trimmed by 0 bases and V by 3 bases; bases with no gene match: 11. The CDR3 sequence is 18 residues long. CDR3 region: CSVEIRSAGGSYNSPLHF. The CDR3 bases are TGCAGCGTTGAGATTCGGTCGGCAGGGGGCTCCTATAATTCACCCCTCCACTTT.

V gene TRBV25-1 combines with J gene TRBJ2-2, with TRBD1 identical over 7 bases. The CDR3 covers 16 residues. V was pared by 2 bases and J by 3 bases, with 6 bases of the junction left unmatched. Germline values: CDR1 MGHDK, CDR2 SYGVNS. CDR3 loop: CASSEQGGSDTGELFF. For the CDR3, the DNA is TGTGCCAGCAGTGAACAAGGGGGCAGCGACACCGGGGAGCTGTTTTTT.

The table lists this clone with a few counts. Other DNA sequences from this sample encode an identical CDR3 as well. CDR3 DNA: TGTGCCAGCAGCTTGTCTGCAGATACGCAGTATTTT. As protein: CASSLSADTQYF. J is TRBJ2-3 and V is TRBV5-4, with unresolved D. CDR1 and CDR2 (germline): SGHNT, YYREEE (reference sequence). The V end was cut by 1 base, the J end by 4 bases, with 4 bases between. This CDR3 is 12 amino acids long.

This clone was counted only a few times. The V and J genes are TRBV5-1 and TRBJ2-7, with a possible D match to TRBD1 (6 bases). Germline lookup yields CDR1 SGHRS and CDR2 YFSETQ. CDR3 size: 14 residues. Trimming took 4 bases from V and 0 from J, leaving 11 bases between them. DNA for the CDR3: TGCGCCAGCAGCCCGGACAGCCTCTCCTACGAGCAGTACTTC. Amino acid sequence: CASSPDSLSYEQYF.

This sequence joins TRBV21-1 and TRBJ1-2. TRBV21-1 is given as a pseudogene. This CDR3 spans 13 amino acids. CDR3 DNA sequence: TGTGCCAGCAGCAATCTCATCGGGGGTGGCTACACCTTC. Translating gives CASSNLIGGGYTF.

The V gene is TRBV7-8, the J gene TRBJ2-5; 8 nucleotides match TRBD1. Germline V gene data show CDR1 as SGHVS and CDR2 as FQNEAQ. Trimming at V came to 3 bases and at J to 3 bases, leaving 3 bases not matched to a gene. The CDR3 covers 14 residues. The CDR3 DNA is TGTGCCAGCAGCTTTGACAGGGGCGAAGAGACCCAGTACTTC. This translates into CASSFDRGEETQYF.

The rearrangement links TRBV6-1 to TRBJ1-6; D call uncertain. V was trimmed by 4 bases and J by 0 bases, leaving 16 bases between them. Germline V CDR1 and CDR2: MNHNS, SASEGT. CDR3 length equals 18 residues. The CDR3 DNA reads TGTGCCAGCAGTGCACACAGCAGGTTTATCTCCTATAATTCACCCCTCCACTTT. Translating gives CASSAHSRFISYNSPLHF.

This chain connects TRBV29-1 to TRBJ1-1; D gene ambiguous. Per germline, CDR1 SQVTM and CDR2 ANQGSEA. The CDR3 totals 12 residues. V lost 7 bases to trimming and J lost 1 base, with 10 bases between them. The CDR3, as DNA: TGCAGCGCCATAGATGGGAACACTGAAGCTTTCTTT. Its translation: CSAIDGNTEAFF.

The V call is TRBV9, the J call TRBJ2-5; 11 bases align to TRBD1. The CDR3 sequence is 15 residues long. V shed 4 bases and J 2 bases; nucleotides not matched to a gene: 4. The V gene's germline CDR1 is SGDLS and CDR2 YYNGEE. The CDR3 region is CASSRTGGYQETQYF. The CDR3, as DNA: TGTGCCAGCAGCCGGACAGGGGGCTATCAAGAGACCCAGTACTTC.

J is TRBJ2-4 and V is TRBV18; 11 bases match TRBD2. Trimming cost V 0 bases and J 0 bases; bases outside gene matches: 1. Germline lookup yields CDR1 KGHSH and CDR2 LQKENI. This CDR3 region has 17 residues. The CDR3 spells CASSPPTSGIAKNIQYF. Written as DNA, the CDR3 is TGTGCCAGCTCACCACCGACTAGCGGGATAGCCAAAAACATTCAGTACTTC.

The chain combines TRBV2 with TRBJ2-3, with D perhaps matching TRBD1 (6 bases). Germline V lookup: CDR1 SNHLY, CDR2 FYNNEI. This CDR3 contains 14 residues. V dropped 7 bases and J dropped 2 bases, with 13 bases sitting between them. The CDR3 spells CASKGDMLTDTQYF. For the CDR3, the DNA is TGTGCCAGCAAAGGGGACATGCTCACAGATACGCAGTATTTT. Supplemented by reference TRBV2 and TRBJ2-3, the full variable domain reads EPEVTQTPSHQVTQMGQEVILRCVPISNHLYFYWYRQILGQKVEFLVSFYNNEISEKSEIFDDQFSVERPDGSNFTLKIRSTKLEDSAMYFCASKGDMLTDTQYFGPGTRLTVL.

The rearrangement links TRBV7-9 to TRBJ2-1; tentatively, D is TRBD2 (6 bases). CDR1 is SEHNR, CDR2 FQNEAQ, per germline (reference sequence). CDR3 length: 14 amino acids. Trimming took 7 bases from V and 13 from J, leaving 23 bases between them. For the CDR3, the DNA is TGTGCCAGCAACCAAAACACCGGGAGCGAGACACAGTTCTTC. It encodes CASNQNTGSETQFF.

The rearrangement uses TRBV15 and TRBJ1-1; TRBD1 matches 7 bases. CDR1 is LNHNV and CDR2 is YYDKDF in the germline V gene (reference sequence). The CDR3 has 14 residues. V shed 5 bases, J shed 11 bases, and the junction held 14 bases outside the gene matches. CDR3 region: CATSPRRGGSDAFF. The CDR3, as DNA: TGTGCCACCAGCCCCAGGCGAGGGGGCAGTGACGCTTTCTTT.

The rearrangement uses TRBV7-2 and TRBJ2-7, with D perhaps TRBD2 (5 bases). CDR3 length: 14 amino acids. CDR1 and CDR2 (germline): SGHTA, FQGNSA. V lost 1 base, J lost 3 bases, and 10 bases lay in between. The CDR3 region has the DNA TGTGCCAGCAGCTTAGTACCGGGAATCTACGAGCAGTACTTC. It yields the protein CASSLVPGIYEQYF.

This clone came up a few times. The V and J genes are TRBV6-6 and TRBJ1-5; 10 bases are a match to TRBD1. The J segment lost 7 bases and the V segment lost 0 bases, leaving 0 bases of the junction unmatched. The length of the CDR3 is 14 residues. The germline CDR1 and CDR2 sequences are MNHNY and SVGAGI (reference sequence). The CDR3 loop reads CASSYSTGGQPQHF. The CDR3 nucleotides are TGTGCCAGCAGTTACTCGACAGGGGGCCAGCCCCAGCATTTT.

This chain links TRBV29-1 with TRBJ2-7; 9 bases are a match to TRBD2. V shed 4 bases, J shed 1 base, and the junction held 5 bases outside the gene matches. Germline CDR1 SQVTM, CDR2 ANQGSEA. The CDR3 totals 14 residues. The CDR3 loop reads CSVGGGRVSYEQYF. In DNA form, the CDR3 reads TGCAGCGTTGGAGGCGGGAGGGTTTCCTACGAGCAGTACTTC.

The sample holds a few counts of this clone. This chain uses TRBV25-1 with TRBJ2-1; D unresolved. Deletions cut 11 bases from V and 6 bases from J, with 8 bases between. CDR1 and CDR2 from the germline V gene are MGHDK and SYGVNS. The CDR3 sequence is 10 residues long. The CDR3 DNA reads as TGTGCCTCCGGCGGCAATGAGCAGTTCTTC. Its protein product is CASGGNEQFF.

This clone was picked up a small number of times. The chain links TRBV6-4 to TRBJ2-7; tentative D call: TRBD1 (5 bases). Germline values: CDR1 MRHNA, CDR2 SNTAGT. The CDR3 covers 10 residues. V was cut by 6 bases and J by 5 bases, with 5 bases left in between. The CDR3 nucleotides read TGTGCCAGCAGGGGGCACGAGCAGTACTTC. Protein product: CASRGHEQYF.

The CDR3 nucleotides read TGCAGCGTGAGAATGAGGTTGTACACAGATACGCAGTATTTT. Its translation: CSVRMRLYTDTQYF. The rearrangement joins TRBV29-1 to TRBJ2-3; D not certain. Germline loops: CDR1 SQVTM, CDR2 ANQGSEA. Trimming took 6 bases from V and 2 from J, leaving 15 bases between them. The CDR3 consists of 14 residues.

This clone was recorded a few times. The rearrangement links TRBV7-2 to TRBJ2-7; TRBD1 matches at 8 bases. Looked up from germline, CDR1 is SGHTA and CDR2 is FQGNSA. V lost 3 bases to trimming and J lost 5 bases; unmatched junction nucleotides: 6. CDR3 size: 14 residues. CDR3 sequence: CASSFNRGSHEQYF. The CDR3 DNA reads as TGTGCCAGCAGCTTTAACAGGGGGAGCCACGAGCAGTACTTC.

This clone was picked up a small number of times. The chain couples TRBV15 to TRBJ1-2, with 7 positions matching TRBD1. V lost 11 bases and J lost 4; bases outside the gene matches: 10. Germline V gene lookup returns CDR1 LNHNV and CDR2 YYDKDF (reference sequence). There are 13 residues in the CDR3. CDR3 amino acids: CAPPRQGLYGYTF. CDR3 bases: TGTGCCCCTCCGAGACAGGGCCTCTATGGCTACACCTTC.

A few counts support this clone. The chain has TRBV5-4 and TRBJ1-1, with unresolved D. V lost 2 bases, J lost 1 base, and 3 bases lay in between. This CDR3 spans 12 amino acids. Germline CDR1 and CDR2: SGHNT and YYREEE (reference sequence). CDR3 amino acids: CASSFQNTEAFF. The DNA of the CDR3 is TGTGCCAGCAGCTTTCAGAACACTGAAGCTTTCTTT.

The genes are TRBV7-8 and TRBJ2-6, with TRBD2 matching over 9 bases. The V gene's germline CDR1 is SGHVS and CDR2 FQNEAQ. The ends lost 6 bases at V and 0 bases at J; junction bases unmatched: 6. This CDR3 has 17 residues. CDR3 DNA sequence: TGTGCCAGCAGTCCAGCGGGGGGCTCCTCTGGGGCCAACGTCCTGACTTTC. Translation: CASSPAGGSSGANVLTF.

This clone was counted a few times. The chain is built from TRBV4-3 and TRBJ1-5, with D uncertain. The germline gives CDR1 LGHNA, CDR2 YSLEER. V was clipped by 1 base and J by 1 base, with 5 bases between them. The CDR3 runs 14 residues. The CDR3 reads CASSQGGSNQPQHF. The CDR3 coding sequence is TGCGCCAGCAGCCAAGGCGGGAGCAATCAGCCCCAGCATTTT.

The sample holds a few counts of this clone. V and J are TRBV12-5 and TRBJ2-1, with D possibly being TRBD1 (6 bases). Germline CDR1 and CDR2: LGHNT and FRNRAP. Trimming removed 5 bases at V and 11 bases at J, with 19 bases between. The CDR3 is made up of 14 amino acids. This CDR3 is CASGPGTSTMKQFF. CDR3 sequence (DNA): TGTGCTAGTGGTCCCGGGACATCCACAATGAAGCAGTTCTTC.

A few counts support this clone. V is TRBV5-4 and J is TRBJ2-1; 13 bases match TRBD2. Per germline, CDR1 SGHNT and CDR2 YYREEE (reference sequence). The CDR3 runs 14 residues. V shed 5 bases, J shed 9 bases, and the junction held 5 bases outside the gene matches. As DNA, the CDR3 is TGTGCCAGCAGAGGACTAGCGGGAGAAAGTGAGCAGTTCTTC. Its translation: CASRGLAGESEQFF.